A selection of T cell receptor beta chains follows, all from one sample in a study of immune evolution from preneoplasia to lung adenocarcinoma. Clones were read by immunoSEQ multiplex PCR, and TCRdb kept only the in-frame ones, dropping some. Among some 2,000 clones, approximately 86% were seen once, and the ten largest hold about 11%. The sequenced sample consisted of FFPE adjacent normal lung tissue. The receptors shown here come from a person aged 70 to 85 with lung adenocarcinoma. CDR3s include the opening cysteine and the closing phenylalanine or tryptophan. D genes are given only for firm matches. Only some rows state a clone size, as once, few, many or a class for expanded clones.

v_call	d_call	clone_size	j_call	cdr3_aa	cdr3_nt
TRBV30	NA	NA	TRBJ2-1	CAWNSPGSLNNEQFF	TGTGCCTGGAATTCCCCGGGGTCCCTAAACAATGAGCAGTTCTTC
TRBV29-1	TRBD1	once	TRBJ2-1	CSVLGQGSYNEQFF	TGCAGCGTCCTGGGACAGGGCTCCTACAATGAGCAGTTCTTC
TRBV11-2	NA	NA	TRBJ2-7	CASSLHYYEQYF	TGTGCCAGCAGCTTACACTACTACGAGCAGTACTTC
TRBV30	NA	NA	TRBJ1-5	CAWSVGQFNQPQHF	TGTGCCTGGAGTGTGGGACAATTCAATCAGCCCCAGCATTTT
TRBV2	TRBD1	NA	TRBJ2-7	CAIHSGTGAYEQYF	TGTGCCATCCATTCCGGGACAGGGGCCTACGAGCAGTACTTC
TRBV27	NA	NA	TRBJ2-5	CASSLSAQETQYF	TGTGCCAGCAGTTTATCAGCCCAAGAGACCCAGTACTTC
TRBV7-3	NA	NA	TRBJ1-1	CASSTTVNTEAFF	TGTGCCAGCAGTACCACAGTGAACACTGAAGCTTTCTTT
TRBV19	NA	NA	TRBJ2-7	CASSIGRYPYEQYF	TGTGCCAGTAGTATAGGGAGGTATCCCTACGAGCAGTACTTC
TRBV11-2	NA	NA	TRBJ2-3	CASAWLDTQYF	TGTGCCAGCGCGTGGCTAGATACGCAGTATTTT
TRBV6-5	NA	NA	TRBJ2-2	CASSYSILENTGELFF	TGTGCCAGCAGTTACTCGATCCTGGAGAACACCGGGGAGCTGTTTTTT
TRBV5-1	NA	NA	TRBJ2-2	CASSLGLGQHNTGELFF	TGCGCCAGCAGCTTGGGGTTGGGCCAGCATAATACCGGGGAGCTGTTTTTT
TRBV5-8	NA	NA	TRBJ1-4	CASSLGLRDATNEKLFF	TGTGCCAGCAGCTTGGGTTTAAGGGACGCAACTAATGAAAAACTGTTTTTT
TRBV19	TRBD1	NA	TRBJ2-7	CASSIEMGQSYEQYF	TGTGCCAGTAGTATAGAAATGGGACAGAGCTACGAGCAGTACTTC
TRBV6-5	NA	NA	TRBJ2-1	CASSYSPNNEQFF	TGTGCCAGCAGTTACTCGCCAAATAATGAGCAGTTCTTC
TRBV7-2	NA	NA	TRBJ1-6	CASSPARGTVRNSPLHF	TGTGCCAGCAGCCCAGCGCGGGGAACCGTACGTAATTCACCCCTCCACTTT
TRBV28	NA	NA	TRBJ1-1	CASSPLALLATEAFF	TGTGCCAGCAGTCCGCTAGCCCTTCTGGCCACTGAAGCTTTCTTT
TRBV5-4	NA	NA	TRBJ2-1	CASSPRGPYNEQFF	TGTGCCAGCAGCCCCAGGGGTCCATACAATGAGCAGTTCTTC
TRBV11-2	TRBD2	once	TRBJ2-7	CASSLVAGGYEQYF	TGTGCCAGCAGCTTAGTCGCGGGAGGCTACGAGCAGTACTTC
TRBV28	NA	NA	TRBJ1-5	CASSLPAGAGKAQPQHF	TGTGCCAGCAGTTTACCCGCCGGAGCAGGGAAGGCACAGCCCCAGCATTTT
TRBV7-2	NA	NA	TRBJ2-1	CASSPTGTGNEQFF	TGTGCCAGCAGCCCTACCGGGACCGGAAATGAGCAGTTCTTC
TRBV28	NA	NA	TRBJ2-7	CASSLLPAEGEQYF	TGTGCCAGCAGTTTATTGCCGGCGGAAGGGGAGCAGTACTTC
TRBV28	NA	NA	TRBJ2-7	CASSPGTTATPPEQYF	TGTGCCAGCAGCCCAGGGACAACAGCTACTCCTCCCGAGCAGTACTTC
TRBV28	NA	NA	TRBJ1-3	CASRPTETSGNTIYF	TGTGCCAGCAGGCCGACAGAAACCTCTGGAAACACCATATATTTT
TRBV28	NA	NA	TRBJ2-7	CASMIGGSFVEQYF	TGTGCCAGCATGATAGGTGGCAGTTTCGTCGAGCAGTACTTC
TRBV10-3	NA	NA	TRBJ1-1	CAISESEENTEAFF	TGTGCCATCAGTGAGTCGGAGGAGAACACTGAAGCTTTCTTT
TRBV7-2	TRBD1	NA	TRBJ2-1	CASRLRDRDYNEQFF	TGTGCCAGCAGGCTCCGGGACAGGGACTACAATGAGCAGTTCTTC
TRBV11-2	NA	NA	TRBJ2-1	CASSPSYSSYNEQFF	TGTGCCAGCAGCCCCTCGTACAGCTCCTACAATGAGCAGTTCTTC
TRBV4-2	NA	NA	TRBJ1-1	CASSQGSGTEAFF	TGTGCCAGCAGCCAAGGGTCGGGAACTGAAGCTTTCTTT
TRBV7-9	NA	NA	TRBJ2-2	CASSFGTSRGTGELFF	TGTGCCAGCAGCTTTGGTACAAGCAGGGGCACCGGGGAGCTGTTTTTT
TRBV5-4	NA	NA	TRBJ1-2	CASSTVGVGYGYTF	TGTGCCAGCAGCACGGTTGGGGTCGGGTATGGCTACACCTTC
TRBV2	TRBD1	once	TRBJ2-1	CASSGQGMNEQFF	TGTGCCAGCAGTGGACAGGGGATGAATGAGCAGTTCTTC
TRBV2	NA	NA	TRBJ1-2	CASKQGGYGYTF	TGTGCCAGCAAGCAGGGTGGCTATGGCTACACCTTC
TRBV10-1	NA	NA	TRBJ2-7	CASSPGTTEQYF	TGCGCCAGCAGTCCCGGGACAACCGAGCAGTACTTC
TRBV20-1	NA	NA	TRBJ2-5	CSAENQETQYF	TGCAGTGCTGAAAACCAAGAGACCCAGTACTTC
TRBV5-4	NA	NA	TRBJ1-2	CASSWVGGYTF	TGTGCCAGCAGCTGGGTTGGTGGCTACACCTTC
TRBV28	TRBD1	once	TRBJ2-6	CASVQTGGMSGANVLTF	TGTGCCAGCGTCCAGACAGGGGGCATGTCTGGGGCCAACGTCCTGACTTTC
TRBV5-1	TRBD2	NA	TRBJ2-2	CASSLIGGRNTGELFF	TGCGCCAGCAGCTTGATAGGCGGGAGGAACACCGGGGAGCTGTTTTTT
TRBV6-1	NA	NA	TRBJ1-4	CASSRAINEKLFF	TGTGCCAGCTCGAGGGCCATTAATGAAAAACTGTTTTTT